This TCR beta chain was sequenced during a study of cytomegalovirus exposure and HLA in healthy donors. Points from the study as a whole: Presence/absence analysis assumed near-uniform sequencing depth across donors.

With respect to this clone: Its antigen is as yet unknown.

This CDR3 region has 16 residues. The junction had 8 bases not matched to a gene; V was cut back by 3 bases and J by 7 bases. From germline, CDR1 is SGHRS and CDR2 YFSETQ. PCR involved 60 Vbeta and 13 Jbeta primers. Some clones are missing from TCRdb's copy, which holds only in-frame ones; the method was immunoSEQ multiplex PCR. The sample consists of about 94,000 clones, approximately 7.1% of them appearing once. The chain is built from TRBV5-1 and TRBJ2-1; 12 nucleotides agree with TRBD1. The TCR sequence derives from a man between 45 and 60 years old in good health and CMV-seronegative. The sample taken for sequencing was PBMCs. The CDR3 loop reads CASSYHPGQGANEQFF. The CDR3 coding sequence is TGCGCCAGCAGCTACCATCCGGGACAGGGGGCAAATGAGCAGTTCTTC.